The 24 T cell receptor beta chains below were found in one sample sequenced in a study of shared clonotypes between healthy human individuals. The protocol was immunoSEQ multiplex PCR, while the TCRdb copy is restricted to in-frame clones and leaves out a portion. The sample lists 600,000 to 750,000 clones; 72% were seen once. Source material: memory CD4+ T cells sorted from blood. This sample's subset: CD45RA-negative fraction. These receptors were taken from a woman in her twenties or thirties in good health.

V and J are TRBV7-9 and TRBJ2-5; D remains ambiguous. Germline lookup yields CDR1 SEHNR and CDR2 FQNEAQ (reference sequence). The CDR3 is 14 residues long. V was shortened by 5 bases and J by 2 bases, with 12 bases between the two germline ends. The CDR3 sequence is CASSPQRDQETQYF. CDR3 DNA: TGTGCCAGCAGCCCTCAAAGAGATCAAGAGACCCAGTACTTC.

This clone was recorded once. The chain uses TRBV4-2 and TRBJ2-7, with no clear D. Germline-derived CDR1 and CDR2 are LGHNA and YNFKEQ. V dropped 1 base and J dropped 0 bases, with 10 bases sitting between them. This CDR3 is 15 amino acids long. CDR3 residues: CASSQGGSRSYEQYF. Written as DNA, the CDR3 is TGTGCCAGCAGCCAAGGCGGTTCCCGCTCCTACGAGCAGTACTTC.

This clone was seen just once. The chain has TRBV28 and TRBJ1-4; TRBD1 agrees at 9 bases. CDR3 length equals 16 residues. Unmatched junction bases numbered 11, after V lost 4 bases and J lost 8 bases. CDR1 is MDHEN and CDR2 is SYDVKM in the germline V gene. The CDR3 region has the DNA TGTGCCAGCAGTTCCCCCTTTGGGACAGGGACAGAAAAACTGTTTTTT. The encoded protein is CASSSPFGTGTEKLFF.

The genes are TRBV18 and TRBJ2-1, with TRBD1 identical over 7 bases. The CDR3 is 14 amino acids. From germline, CDR1 is KGHSH and CDR2 LQKENI. Germline trimming cut 2 bases from V and 6 bases from J; bases unmatched to any gene: 4. Here the CDR3 reads CASSPTTGVNEQFF. The DNA of the CDR3 is TGTGCCAGCTCACCAACTACAGGGGTCAATGAGCAGTTCTTC.

The rearrangement links TRBV27 to TRBJ1-5; D not certain. The CDR3 runs to 12 residues. CDR1 is MNHEY and CDR2 is SMNVEV in the germline V gene (reference sequence). V gave up 6 bases and J gave up 7 bases, with 10 bases separating them. CDR3: CASSRPGQPQHF. DNA for the CDR3: TGTGCCAGCAGCCGTCCGGGGCAGCCCCAGCATTTT.

This clone was counted only a few times. J is TRBJ2-5 and V is TRBV29-1, with TRBD2 matching over 8 bases. The length of the CDR3 is 13 residues. Germline values: CDR1 SQVTM, CDR2 ANQGSEA. The V and J ends lost 7 bases and 5 bases, in that order; junction bases with no gene match: 9. CDR3 in DNA: TGCAGCGCCCCCGGGGGGGGCCAGGAGACCCAGTACTTC. Protein product: CSAPGGGQETQYF.

The V gene is TRBV27, the J gene TRBJ1-2, with 8 positions matching TRBD1. V was pared by 11 bases and J by 7 bases, with 6 bases of the junction left unmatched. Germline CDR1 reads MNHEY; CDR2 reads SMNVEV (reference sequence). The CDR3 consists of 11 residues. The CDR3 loop reads CASGTGFGYTF. For the CDR3, the DNA is TGTGCCTCCGGGACAGGTTTTGGCTACACCTTC.

Only one count was recorded for this clone. CDR3 protein: CASSTKGFSGNTIYF. The CDR3 region has the DNA TGTGCCAGCAGTACAAAGGGTTTCTCTGGAAACACCATATATTTT. The gene calls are TRBV28 and TRBJ1-3; D is undetermined. CDR3 size: 15 residues. Trimming took off 5 bases at V and 0 bases at J, with 11 bases between the two ends. The germline CDR1 and CDR2 sequences are MDHEN and SYDVKM.

This clone showed up many times. This chain joins TRBV11-1 and TRBJ2-1; perhaps TRBD2 as D (5 bases). From germline, CDR1 is SGHAT and CDR2 FQDESV (reference sequence). V was clipped by 4 bases and J by 3 bases, with 7 bases between them. The CDR3 runs 13 residues. The CDR3 nucleotides are TGTGCCAGCAGCTCCGGACTCTACAATGAGCAGTTCTTC. Its translation: CASSSGLYNEQFF. The full variable domain, with the rest looked up from reference TRBV11-1 and TRBJ2-1, is EAEVAQSPRYKITEKSQAVAFWCDPISGHATLYWYRQILGQGPELLVQFQDESVVDDSQLPKDRFSAERLKGVDSTLKIQPAELGDSAMYLCASSSGLYNEQFFGPGTRLTVL.

The chain couples TRBV5-1 to TRBJ1-1; 7 bases agree with TRBD1. The ends lost 4 bases at V and 0 bases at J; junction bases unmatched: 15. The CDR3 runs 18 residues. Per the germline V gene, CDR1 is SGHRS and CDR2 is YFSETQ. The CDR3 is CASSAGQAIGVMNTEAFF. CDR3 DNA: TGCGCCAGCAGCGCCGGACAGGCAATCGGAGTCATGAACACTGAAGCTTTCTTT.

The V call is TRBV5-6, the J call TRBJ1-2; TRBD1 is a possible D gene (6 bases). The V end lost 0 bases, the J end lost 0 bases, and 12 bases lay between the germline ends. Germline V gives CDR1 SGHDT, CDR2 YYEEEE. CDR3 length equals 16 residues. As DNA, the CDR3 is TGTGCCAGCAGCTTGGTCGGGGGGCAGGCTAACTATGGCTACACCTTC. Translation gives CASSLVGGQANYGYTF.

This clone appeared a few times. V and J are TRBV6-5 and TRBJ2-2, with 8 nucleotides matching TRBD2. Germline lookup yields CDR1 MNHEY and CDR2 SVGAGI. This CDR3 is built from 13 residues. V lost 5 bases and J lost 4; bases outside the gene matches: 0. DNA of the CDR3: TGTGCCAGCAGTAGCGGGAGCACCGGGGAGCTGTTTTTT. Its protein product is CASSSGSTGELFF.

This clone was seen a handful of times. The V call is TRBV18, the J call TRBJ1-5; D might be TRBD1 (6 bases). The CDR3 consists of 15 residues. Per the germline V gene, CDR1 is KGHSH and CDR2 is LQKENI. The ends were cut back, 4 bases at V and 2 bases at J, with 12 bases in the middle. In DNA, the CDR3 is TGTGCCAGCTCACTTCGACAGGAACGCAATCAGCCCCAGCATTTT. The encoded protein is CASSLRQERNQPQHF.

The count of this clone is one. This chain links TRBV6-5 with TRBJ2-7, with 9 bases that match TRBD2. V trimming: 2 bases; J trimming: 0 bases; junction bases outside the gene matches: 5. The CDR3 covers 16 residues. Looked up from germline, CDR1 is MNHEY and CDR2 is SVGAGI. The DNA for the CDR3 is TGTGCCAGCAGTTACCGTAGCGGGAGACTCTCCTACGAGCAGTACTTC. As protein: CASSYRSGRLSYEQYF.

The chain couples TRBV19 to TRBJ2-1; perhaps TRBD2 as D (5 bases). Germline lookup yields CDR1 LNHDA and CDR2 SQIVND (reference sequence). The CDR3 is 13 residues long. V was pared by 6 bases and J by 8 bases, with 14 bases between. The CDR3 bases are TGTGCCAGTAGAGAGGGTAGAAGCCATGAGCAGTTCTTC. Its translation: CASREGRSHEQFF. The whole variable domain, remainder taken from reference TRBV19 and TRBJ2-1, is DGGITQSPKYLFRKEGQNVTLSCEQNLNHDAMYWYRQDPGQGLRLIYYSQIVNDFQKGDIAEGYSVSREKKESFPLTVTSAQKNPTAFYLCASREGRSHEQFFGPGTRLTVL.

This chain joins TRBV6-1 and TRBJ1-6; possible D gene TRBD1, 5 bases. V was cut by 0 bases and J by 7 bases, with 13 bases left in between. The V gene's germline CDR1 is MNHNS and CDR2 SASEGT. CDR3 size: 16 residues. Written as DNA, the CDR3 is TGTGCCAGCAGTGAAGCGAACGCAGGGATGAATTCACCCCTCCACTTT. This gives the protein CASSEANAGMNSPLHF.

About this clone: Mismatch with germline at one junction end may stem from a read error. CDR3 nucleotides: TGTGCCAGCAGTGAAGCGGCCGGTCGGGTAGGAAACTTC. Translated: CASSEAAGRVGNF. The chain employs TRBV6-1 and TRBJ2-7; D gene ambiguous. The CDR3 totals 13 residues. The V gene's germline CDR1 is MNHNS and CDR2 SASEGT.

This clone was seen more than once but under ten times. The genes are TRBV2 and TRBJ2-7, with D maybe TRBD2 (6 bases). V lost 5 bases to trimming and J lost 4 bases, with 9 bases between them. Per the germline V gene, CDR1 is SNHLY and CDR2 is FYNNEI. This CDR3 has 12 residues. The CDR3 DNA follows: TGTGCCAGCAGTATTCTAGCGTACGAGCAGTACTTC. Residues: CASSILAYEQYF.

V is TRBV11-1 and J is TRBJ2-1, with D maybe TRBD2 (6 bases). Germline V gene lookup returns CDR1 SGHAT and CDR2 FQDESV (reference sequence). V shed 4 bases and J shed 7 bases, with 17 bases lying between them. The CDR3 is made up of 15 amino acids. CDR3 sequence: CASSSGLPLWNEQFF. CDR3 nucleotides: TGTGCCAGCAGCTCGGGACTCCCCCTCTGGAATGAGCAGTTCTTC.

The chain joins TRBV28 to TRBJ1-3; D perhaps matches TRBD1 (6 bases). V was trimmed by 7 bases and J by 4 bases, leaving 23 bases between them. Germline CDR1 MDHEN, CDR2 SYDVKM. CDR3 length equals 17 residues. In DNA, the CDR3 is TGTGCCAGCACCCCTCCAACCGGGCAGGGACACGGAAACACCATATATTTT. Protein product: CASTPPTGQGHGNTIYF.

This sequence joins TRBV30 and TRBJ1-2; D call uncertain. Germline assignment: CDR1 GTSNPN and CDR2 SVGIG (reference sequence). The CDR3 is made up of 11 amino acids. The V end lost 7 bases, the J end lost 2 bases, and 8 bases lay between the germline ends. The CDR3 is CASSINYGYTF. The CDR3 region has the DNA TGTGCCTCAAGTATCAACTATGGCTACACCTTC.

Concerning this clone: Germline and junction disagree at one end, which may indicate a read error. The rearrangement uses TRBV6-6 and TRBJ2-2, with a tentative D call TRBD1 (5 bases). The V gene's germline CDR1 is MNHNY and CDR2 SVGAGI (reference sequence). The CDR3 is 13 amino acids. The CDR3 loop is CATGQLNTGELFF. The CDR3, as DNA: TGCGCTACCGGACAATTGAACACCGGGGAGCTGTTTTTT.

This clone was seen a single time. The chain combines TRBV6-5 with TRBJ2-4; D unresolved. Trimming shortened V by 3 bases and J by 9 bases, and 12 bases separated the two germline ends. CDR1 and CDR2 (germline): MNHEY, SVGAGI. CDR3 length: 13 amino acids. The CDR3 coding sequence is TGTGCCAGCAGTTATCGCCCAGATAGCATTCAGTACTTC. Encoded protein: CASSYRPDSIQYF.

The chain's CDR3 is CANKRGTEQYF. The DNA for the CDR3 is TGTGCCAACAAACGGGGGACCGAGCAGTACTTC. This chain uses TRBV19 with TRBJ2-7; D may be TRBD2 (6 bases). The V gene lost 10 bases and the J gene lost 6 bases, with 13 bases spanning the gap. The CDR3 is 11 residues long. The germline gives CDR1 LNHDA, CDR2 SQIVND (reference sequence).